The clone carrying this T cell receptor beta chain was counted at least ten times. TCRdb independently ran MiXCR on the PCR reads; one entry per CDR3 protein. The sample has hundreds of thousands of distinct CDR3 sequences; approximately 20% are singletons. The record originates from a study of molecular identifiers for immune sequencing clone quantification. The CDR3 covers 18 residues. Germline V gene lookup returns CDR1 MGHRA and CDR2 YSYEKL. V lost 0 bases, J lost 1 base, and 18 bases lay in between. With 10%, 30% or 50% of RNA, roughly 20,000 to 1,000,000 naive CD8 T cells were sequenced. When naive CD8 T cells were sorted, they were gated as CD8+CD4-CCR7+CD45RA+.

Sequenced input: naive CD8+ T cells from blood, with Jurkat cell RNA spiked in. Subset in this sample: FACS-sorted CD8+CD4-CCR7+CD45RA+ naive T cells. J is TRBJ1-1 and V is TRBV4-1; the D is unclear. The clonotype comes from a human donor in good health. Some libraries in this study had Jurkat cell RNA spiked in. The DNA of the CDR3 is TGCGCCAGCAGCCAAGATTTAGGGCAGAACAGTACGAACACTGAAGCTTTCTTT. It codes for CASSQDLGQNSTNTEAFF.